This entry lists 9 T cell receptor beta chains sequenced from one sample in a study of blood T cell repertoires in COVID-19. Assay used: immunoSEQ multiplex PCR; TCRdb lists only in-frame clones, some missing. The data hold just over 650,000 clones, with approximately 90% observed a single time. Sequencing input: peripheral blood. Receptor source: a woman aged 18-29 years with acute or convalescent COVID-19.

The rearrangement joins TRBV3-1 (or the pseudogene TRBV3-2) to TRBJ1-2, with D uncertain. The V gene lost 2 bases and the J gene lost 5 bases, with 21 bases spanning the gap. This CDR3 comprises 17 residues. Germline loops: CDR1 LGHDT, CDR2 YNNKEL (reference sequence). In DNA, the CDR3 is TGTGCCAGCAGCCAAAATTGGGAGGTACCGTCGAGGTATGGCTACACCTTC. Protein product: CASSQNWEVPSRYGYTF.

The CDR3 protein is CASSLFVGRERSGYTF. The DNA for the CDR3 is TGTGCCAGCAGTTTATTTGTAGGCAGGGAAAGGAGTGGCTACACCTTC. This chain connects TRBV27 to TRBJ1-2; the D gene is possibly TRBD1 (5 bases). V was trimmed by 1 base and J by 7 bases, leaving 19 bases between them. This CDR3 spans 16 amino acids. Germline CDR1 MNHEY, CDR2 SMNVEV (reference sequence).

The rearrangement joins TRBV9 to TRBJ1-2; D possibly corresponds to TRBD1 (6 bases). The CDR3 has 14 residues. Germline loops: CDR1 SGDLS, CDR2 YYNGEE. V lost 0 bases and J lost 4, with 10 bases in between. The CDR3 loop reads CASSVGDTSYGYTF. CDR3 nucleotides: TGTGCCAGCAGCGTAGGGGACACCTCCTATGGCTACACCTTC.

The chain is built from TRBV25-1 and TRBJ1-1; no definite D call. Looked up from germline, CDR1 is MGHDK and CDR2 is SYGVNS. The CDR3 is 16 residues long. The V end lost 1 base, the J end lost 5 bases, and 17 bases lay between the germline ends. This CDR3 is CASSESLAGGSTEAFF. In nucleotides, the CDR3 is TGTGCCAGCAGTGAATCCCTGGCAGGCGGGAGTACTGAAGCTTTCTTT. The full variable domain, its missing parts supplied by reference TRBV25-1 and TRBJ1-1, is EADIYQTPRYLVIGTGKKITLECSQTMGHDKMYWYQQDPGMELHLIHYSYGVNSTEKGDLSSESTVSRIRTEHFPLTLESARPSHTSQYLCASSESLAGGSTEAFFGQGTRLTVV.

The chain has TRBV11-1 and TRBJ2-3; 9 bases are a match to TRBD1. The CDR3 runs to 15 residues. Losses at the gene ends were 5 bases for V and 0 bases for J; bases not matched to a gene: 3. Germline V gene data show CDR1 as SGHAT and CDR2 as FQDESV (reference sequence). The chain's CDR3 is CASSGQGTSTDTQYF. CDR3 nucleotides: TGTGCCAGCAGCGGACAGGGGACTAGCACAGATACGCAGTATTTT. Looking up the rest from reference TRBV11-1 and TRBJ2-3 gives the full variable domain: EAEVAQSPRYKITEKSQAVAFWCDPISGHATLYWYRQILGQGPELLVQFQDESVVDDSQLPKDRFSAERLKGVDSTLKIQPAELGDSAMYLCASSGQGTSTDTQYFGPGTRLTVL.

The V and J genes are TRBV5-6 and TRBJ1-3; D ambiguous. The CDR3 loop spans 16 amino acids. V shed 5 bases and J shed 1 base, with 16 bases lying between them. CDR1 SGHDT and CDR2 YYEEEE come from the germline V gene. CDR3 region: CASSSDGRGSGNTIYF. CDR3 bases: TGTGCCAGCAGTTCGGATGGGCGGGGATCTGGAAACACCATATATTTT.

The chain couples TRBV18 to TRBJ2-2; D uncertain. CDR3 length: 15 residues. The germline CDR1 and CDR2 sequences are KGHSH and LQKENI. With 3 bases removed from V and 1 base from J, the gap between germline ends came to 9 bases. CDR3 region: CASSPTTGNTGELFF. The DNA of the CDR3 is TGTGCCAGCTCACCGACGACGGGGAACACCGGGGAGCTGTTTTTT. Full variable domain (missing parts from reference TRBV18 and TRBJ2-2): NAGVMQNPRHLVRRRGQEARLRCSPMKGHSHVYWYRQLPEEGLKFMVYLQKENIIDESGMPKERFSAEFPKEGPSILRIQQVVRGDSAAYFCASSPTTGNTGELFFGEGSRLTVL.

This chain connects TRBV5-1 to TRBJ1-2, with unresolved D. The CDR3 has 14 residues. The ends were cut back, 6 bases at V and 2 bases at J, with 14 bases in the middle. The germline V gene has CDR1 SGHRS and CDR2 YFSETQ. CDR3 protein: CASTSNTDNYGYTF. Written as DNA, the CDR3 is TGCGCCAGCACCTCTAATACAGACAACTATGGCTACACCTTC. The variable domain in full, completed from reference TRBV5-1 and TRBJ1-2, reads KAGVTQTPRYLIKTRGQQVTLSCSPISGHRSVSWYQQTPGQGLQFLFEYFSETQRNKGNFPGRFSGRQFSNSRSEMNVSTLELGDSALYLCASTSNTDNYGYTFGSGTRLTVV.

This chain joins TRBV15 and TRBJ1-1; 10 nucleotides align to TRBD1. The CDR3 runs to 18 residues. From germline, CDR1 is LNHNV and CDR2 YYDKDF (reference sequence). V was pared by 3 bases and J by 0 bases, with 10 bases of the junction left unmatched. The CDR3 coding sequence is TGTGCCACCAGCAGTCGACAGGGGGCTTTAGGGATGAACACTGAAGCTTTCTTT. Its translation is CATSSRQGALGMNTEAFF.